The rows below give T cell receptor beta chains drawn from one sample of a study of T cells in Graves' hyperthyroidism and ophthalmopathy. TCRdb re-called the multiplex PCR reads with MiXCR, one entry per CDR3 protein. The sample consists of 490,000 or so distinct CDR3 sequences, 46% of them appearing once. The sequencing sample was made of peripheral blood or thyroid tissue (not recorded which). The receptor source for this set is an adult woman with Graves' disease, either hyperthyroidism or ophthalmopathy (not recorded which). Both conserved end residues are part of each CDR3. Fields, in order: clone size, D gene, V gene, J gene, CDR3 DNA, CDR3 protein. A D gene is named only where the DNA matches it firmly. Clone size is not always given. Where it is, it says once, few, many or a class for expanded clones.

>-|TRBD1|TRBV20-1|TRBJ1-2
TGCAGTGCTTCCCGGGACAGGGACCATGGCTACACCTTC
CSASRDRDHGYTF
>-|TRBD1|TRBV15|TRBJ2-7
TGTGCCACCAGCAGCCGAGGGACAGTCGGAGGCTACGAGCAGTACTTC
CATSSRGTVGGYEQYF
>many|TRBD2|TRBV4-3|TRBJ2-7
TGCGCCAGCAGCCAGGCGGGGGAGGTCAGGCAGTACTTC
CASSQAGEVRQYF
>-|-|TRBV2|TRBJ1-5
TGTGCCAGCAGGGGACCGCATAGCAATCAGCCCCAGCATTTT
CASRGPHSNQPQHF
>-|-|TRBV29-1|TRBJ2-5
TGCAGCGTTGAACCCCCCCGTGGGACCCAGTACTTC
CSVEPPRGTQYF
>-|-|TRBV27|TRBJ1-4
TGTGCCAGCAGTTTATCCCCCGGGGGGGCCTATGAAAAACTGTTTTTT
CASSLSPGGAYEKLFF
>many|TRBD1|TRBV20-1|TRBJ2-6
TGCAGTGCTAAAGGACAGGTCCCTAGCGTCCTGACTTTC
CSAKGQVPSVLTF
>many|TRBD2|TRBV20-1|TRBJ2-7
TGCAGTGCTAGTAGGGCTAGCGGGAGTTGGGAGCAGTACTTC
CSASRASGSWEQYF
>many|TRBD2|TRBV7-9|TRBJ2-5
TGTGCCAGCAGCCCCTGGGGAGGGAGCGAGACCCAGTACTTC
CASSPWGGSETQYF
>-|-|TRBV28|TRBJ2-7
TGTGCCAGCAGGGGGAGAGTGACCTACGAGCAGTACTTC
CASRGRVTYEQYF
>many|TRBD1|TRBV5-4|TRBJ1-2
TGTGCCAGCATGCCGGGACAGGAGCCTTATAACTATGGCTACACCTTC
CASMPGQEPYNYGYTF